The T cell receptor beta chain described here comes from a study of cytomegalovirus exposure and HLA in healthy donors. General observations from the study: CMV antigen specificity of a few CMV-associated chains was confirmed in vitro. Later, an analysis found that TCR clusters from the first cohort tended to co-occur in the 95 to 150 validation repertoires. With high specificity and sensitivity, the classifier reportedly diagnosed cytomegalovirus status.

Germline-derived CDR1 and CDR2 are SEHNR and FQNEAQ (reference sequence). The CDR3 is 13 amino acids. Between the trimmed V and J ends, which lost 1 base and 7 bases, there was a span of 9 bases. Points on this clone: Antigen: not known.

Measured with immunoSEQ multiplex PCR; TCRdb has only the in-frame clones, and not every one. Found here are fewer than 70,000 clones, 90% of them singletons; the top ten hold about 3%. Sequencing was performed on PBMCs. The receptor comes from a man between 18 and 35 years old in good health and CMV-seronegative. The V and J genes are TRBV7-9 and TRBJ2-3, with D possibly TRBD1 on 6 matching bases. CDR3 sequence reads: CASSLVGANTQYF. DNA for the CDR3: TGTGCCAGCAGCTTAGTGGGGGCGAATACGCAGTATTTT.